This T cell receptor (beta chain) was observed in a study of breast tumors, draining lymph nodes, adjacent tissues listed by TCRdb under 2016. At the level of the whole study: Breast cancer patients provided tumor, adjacent nontumor tissue and axillary lymph nodes, and the study compared the TCR beta repertoires across these three sources. The study was designed to assess the relationships and possible T-cell exchange between tumor, surrounding tissue and draining lymph node repertoires in human breast cancer.

The adjacent samples were made up of nontumor breast tissue that surrounded the tumor. Instrument used: Illumina HiSeq 2000. Multiplex PCR amplification was used to generate the TCR beta chain libraries. High-throughput sequencing was used to analyze the amplified TCR beta chain products. Through fastp at Q25 and MiXCR, TCRdb rebuilt clones from the public reads, retaining in-frame beta chains. Each entry merges the rows of one CDR3 protein and shows their most common DNA and genes. This sample lists roughly 15,000 distinct CDR3 sequences; around 54% were detected once. The ten top clones hold roughly 31% of the sample. V loses 6 bases of germline sequence and J loses 6 bases, and the interval between the two ends is 24 bases. According to the germline V gene (reference sequence), CDR1 reads MNHEY and CDR2 reads SMNVEV. The CDR3, cysteine through phenylalanine, is 17 amino acids long. Of all the DNA, just the CDR3 is kept, 51 bases in frame from base 1.

Overall study results and their limits: The data were considered consistent with most tumor T cells being derived from the lymph node and subsequently expanding within tumor tissue. The study presented the conclusion that tumor T cells originate in lymph nodes as consistent with a hypothesis, not as something directly demonstrated. In luminal-like breast cancer, tumor and nontumor tissue repertoires resembled each other significantly more than in basal-like breast cancer. Tumors showed preferential V and J gene usage, and their T-cell repertoire diversity fell below that of lymph nodes yet above that of nontumor tissue.

This clonotype registers as medium-sized (0.01 to 0.1%) within its sample. Its antigen target is currently unknown. Within one base of it there is no much larger clone, and no base qualities were kept. This receptor was identified in a female donor with breast cancer. Some clones in this sample may be carry-over from other donors' samples. The specimen was tumor-adjacent breast tissue. Rearrangement joined TRBV27 to TRBJ2-1; the D gene lacks a confident call. DNA sequence: TGTGCCAGCAGAATTAGCCCCGGTGGATCCCCGATCAATGAGCAGTTCTTC. Its protein is CASRISPGGSPINEQFF.